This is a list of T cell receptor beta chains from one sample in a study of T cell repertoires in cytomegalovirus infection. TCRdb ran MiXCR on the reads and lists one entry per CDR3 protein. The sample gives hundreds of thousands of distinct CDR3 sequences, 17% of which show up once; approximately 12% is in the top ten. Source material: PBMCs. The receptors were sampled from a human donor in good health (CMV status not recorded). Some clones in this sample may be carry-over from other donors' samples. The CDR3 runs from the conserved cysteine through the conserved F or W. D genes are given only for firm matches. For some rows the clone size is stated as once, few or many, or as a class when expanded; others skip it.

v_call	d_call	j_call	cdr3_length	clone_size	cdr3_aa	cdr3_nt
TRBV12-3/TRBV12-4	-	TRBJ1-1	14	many	CASSLGPGTTEAFF	TGTGCCAGCAGTTTAGGACCAGGGACCACTGAAGCTTTCTTT
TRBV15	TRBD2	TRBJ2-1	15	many	CATSGLAGGHNEQFF	TGTGCCACCAGCGGGCTAGCGGGGGGACACAATGAGCAGTTCTTC
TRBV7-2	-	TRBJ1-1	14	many	CASRRGGVETEAFF	TGTGCCAGCAGACGAGGGGGGGTTGAAACTGAAGCTTTCTTT
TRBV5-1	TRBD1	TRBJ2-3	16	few	CASSLGGGHPTDTQYF	TGCGCCAGCAGCTTGGGAGGGGGCCACCCCACAGATACGCAGTATTTT
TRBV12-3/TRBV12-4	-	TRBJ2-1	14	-	CASSPLPLDNEQFF	TGTGCCAGCAGTCCCCTCCCCCTCGACAATGAGCAGTTCTTC
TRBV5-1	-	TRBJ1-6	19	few	CASSYSGTWPRGENSPLHF	TGCGCCAGCAGCTATTCCGGGACTTGGCCCCGCGGAGAGAATTCACCCCTCCACTTT
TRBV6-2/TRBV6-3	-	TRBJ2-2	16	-	CASSYRAGPGGGELFF	TGTGCCAGCAGTTACAGGGCAGGCCCCGGAGGCGGGGAGCTGTTTTTT
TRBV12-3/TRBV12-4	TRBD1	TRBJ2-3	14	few	CASSTRGRTDTQYF	TGTGCCAGCAGTACCAGGGGGCGCACAGATACGCAGTATTTT
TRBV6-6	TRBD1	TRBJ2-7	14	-	CASTLWGQGYEQYF	TGTGCCAGCACATTATGGGGACAGGGCTACGAGCAGTACTTC
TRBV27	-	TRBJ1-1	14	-	CASGRVGGITEAFF	TGTGCCAGCGGCAGGGTCGGGGGGATCACTGAAGCTTTCTTT
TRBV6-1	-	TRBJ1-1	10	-	CASSEYGAFF	TGTGCCAGCAGTGAGTATGGAGCTTTCTTT
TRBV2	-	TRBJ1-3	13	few	CASRLEMGNTIYF	TGTGCCAGCAGGCTAGAAATGGGAAACACCATATATTTT
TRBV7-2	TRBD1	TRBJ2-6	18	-	CASSLARTGPSGANVLTF	TGTGCCAGCAGCTTAGCGAGGACAGGGCCCTCTGGGGCCAACGTCCTGACTTTC
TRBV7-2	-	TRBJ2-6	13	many	CARGGSGANVLTF	TGTGCCAGAGGCGGCTCTGGGGCCAACGTCCTGACTTTC
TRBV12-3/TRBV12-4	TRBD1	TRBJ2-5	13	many	CASSNRGHGTQYF	TGTGCCAGCAGTAACAGGGGGCACGGGACCCAGTACTTC
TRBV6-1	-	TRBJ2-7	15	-	CASSTRDRSSYEQYF	TGTGCCAGCAGTACCCGGGACCGTTCGTCCTACGAGCAGTACTTC
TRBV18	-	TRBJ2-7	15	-	CASSPPSLASYEQYF	TGTGCCAGCTCACCACCGTCTCTAGCATCGTACGAGCAGTACTTC
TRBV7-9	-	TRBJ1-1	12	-	CASSLADPEAFF	TGTGCCAGCAGCTTAGCAGATCCTGAAGCTTTCTTT
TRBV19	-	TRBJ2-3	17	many	CASSGAGRGGGTDTQYF	TGTGCCAGTAGTGGTGCGGGGCGCGGAGGTGGCACAGATACGCAGTATTTT
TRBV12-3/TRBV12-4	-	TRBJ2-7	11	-	CASSVRGEQYF	TGTGCCAGCAGTGTCCGAGGGGAGCAGTACTTC
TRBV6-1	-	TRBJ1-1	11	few	CASSNIREAFF	TGTGCCAGCAGTAATATACGGGAAGCTTTCTTT
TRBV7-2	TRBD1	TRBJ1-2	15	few	CASSSARRGWDGYTF	TGTGCCAGCAGCTCGGCCCGCAGGGGGTGGGATGGCTACACCTTC
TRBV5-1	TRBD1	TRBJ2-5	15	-	CASSYPGTGLETQYF	TGCGCCAGCAGCTACCCCGGGACAGGGTTGGAGACCCAGTACTTC
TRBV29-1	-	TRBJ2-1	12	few	CSVSGPRNEQFF	TGCAGCGTCTCCGGACCGAGAAATGAGCAGTTCTTC
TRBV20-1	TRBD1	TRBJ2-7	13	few	CSARDRGHYEQYF	TGCAGTGCTAGGGACAGGGGGCACTACGAGCAGTACTTC
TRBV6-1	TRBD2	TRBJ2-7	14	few	CASSRGVGSYEQYF	TGTGCCAGCAGCCGGGGGGTGGGTTCCTACGAGCAGTACTTC
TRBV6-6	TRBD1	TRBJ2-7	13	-	CASSYGTGVEQYF	TGTGCCAGCAGTTATGGGACAGGGGTCGAGCAGTACTTC
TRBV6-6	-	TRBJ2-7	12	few	CASRSGVGEQYF	TGTGCCAGCCGATCAGGTGTCGGCGAGCAGTACTTC
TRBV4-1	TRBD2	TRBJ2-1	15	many	CASSHLGLAGVEQFF	TGCGCCAGCAGCCACCTAGGACTAGCGGGGGTAGAGCAGTTCTTC
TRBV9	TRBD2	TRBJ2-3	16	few	CASSYEGRGGTDTQYF	TGTGCCAGCAGCTACGAAGGGCGGGGGGGCACAGATACGCAGTATTTT
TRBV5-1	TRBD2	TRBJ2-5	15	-	CASSLLGTRRQTQYF	TGCGCCAGCAGCTTACTTGGGACTAGGCGGCAGACCCAGTACTTC
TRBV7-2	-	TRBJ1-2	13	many	CASSRGEVYGYTF	TGTGCCAGCAGTAGGGGCGAGGTCTATGGCTACACCTTC
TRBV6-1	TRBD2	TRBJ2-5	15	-	CASSEGPTSRETQYF	TGTGCCAGCAGTGAAGGCCCGACTAGCCGCGAGACCCAGTACTTC
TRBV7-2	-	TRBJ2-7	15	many	CASSLQDGPSYEQYF	TGTGCCAGCAGCTTACAGGACGGGCCTTCCTACGAGCAGTACTTC
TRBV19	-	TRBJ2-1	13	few	CASSIVEGNEQFF	TGTGCCAGTAGTATCGTTGAGGGGAATGAGCAGTTCTTC
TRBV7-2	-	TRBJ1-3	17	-	CASSLFAQGIGGNTIYF	TGCGCCAGCAGCTTATTTGCGCAGGGGATCGGTGGAAACACCATATATTTT
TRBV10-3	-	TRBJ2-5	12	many	CAISESVETQYF	TGTGCCATCAGTGAGTCGGTGGAGACCCAGTACTTC
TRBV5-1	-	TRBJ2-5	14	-	CASSLGFGPETQYF	TGCGCCAGCAGCCTGGGGTTCGGGCCGGAGACCCAGTACTTC
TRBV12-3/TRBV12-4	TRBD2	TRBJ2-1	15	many	CASTSHGGASDEQFF	TGTGCCAGCACTTCGCACGGGGGGGCAAGCGATGAGCAGTTCTTC
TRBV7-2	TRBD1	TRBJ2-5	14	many	CASSFGQGPETQYF	TGTGCCAGCAGCTTCGGACAGGGGCCAGAGACCCAGTACTTC
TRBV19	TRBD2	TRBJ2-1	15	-	CASRDHGTKGYEQFF	TGTGCCAGTAGGGATCATGGGACTAAAGGCTATGAGCAGTTCTTC